This is a list of T cell receptor beta chains from one sample in a study of PD-L1 blockade in urothelial cancer. Libraries were prepared by immunoSEQ multiplex PCR; TCRdb keeps only in-frame clonotypes and omits some of them. The sample shows about 25,000 clones, 84% of them seen only once. Here the sequenced sample was PBMCs, taken around atezolizumab (anti-PD-L1) treatment. The receptors shown here come from a man in his sixties or seventies with urothelial cancer. CDR3s include the opening cysteine and the closing phenylalanine or tryptophan. The order of the fields is D gene, J gene, clone size, V gene, CDR3 protein, CDR3 DNA. D genes are given only for firm matches. Size tells how often a clone was seen (once, few, many) or the class of an expanded clone, and some rows leave it out.

NA	TRBJ1-1	once	TRBV28	CASSIADSTEAFF	TGTGCCAGCAGTATTGCGGACAGCACTGAAGCTTTCTTT
TRBD1	TRBJ2-7	NA	TRBV28	CASSFPSAGTAYQYF	TGTGCCAGCAGTTTTCCTTCGGCCGGGACAGCTTATCAGTACTTC
NA	TRBJ1-1	NA	TRBV5-1	CASSSEGGMTEAFF	TGCGCCAGCAGCTCGGAAGGGGGTATGACTGAAGCTTTCTTT
NA	TRBJ2-7	NA	TRBV20-1	CSASMARGQYF	TGCAGTGCTAGTATGGCCAGGGGGCAGTACTTC
TRBD1	TRBJ1-5	NA	TRBV2	CASRGTGWHQPQHF	TGTGCCAGCAGGGGGACAGGGTGGCATCAGCCCCAGCATTTT
TRBD1	TRBJ1-1	NA	TRBV28	CASSTTGAEAFF	TGTGCCAGCAGTACGACAGGGGCGGAGGCTTTCTTT
TRBD2	TRBJ2-3	NA	TRBV7-7	CASSQGLAGETDTQYF	TGTGCTAGCAGCCAGGGACTAGCGGGAGAAACAGATACGCAGTATTTT
TRBD1	TRBJ1-3	NA	TRBV13	CASTQGGNTIYF	TGTGCCAGCACGCAGGGGGGTAACACCATATATTTT
TRBD2	TRBJ2-3	once	TRBV7-2	CASSSGTSGSADTQYF	TGTGCCAGCAGCTCGGGGACTAGCGGGAGCGCAGATACGCAGTATTTT
NA	TRBJ1-4	NA	TRBV6-1	CASSEIRGNEKLFF	TGTGCCAGCAGTGAAATCAGGGGAAATGAAAAACTGTTTTTT
TRBD1	TRBJ2-2	NA	TRBV5-1	CASSWDRGPNTGELFF	TGCGCCAGCAGCTGGGACAGGGGCCCGAACACCGGGGAGCTGTTTTTT
TRBD1	TRBJ2-4	NA	TRBV7-9	CASSLGQGKNIQYF	TGTGCCAGCAGCTTAGGACAGGGCAAAAACATTCAGTACTTC
TRBD1	TRBJ2-7	NA	TRBV9	CASSHGQGNYEQYF	TGTGCCAGCAGCCATGGACAGGGGAATTACGAGCAGTACTTC
TRBD2	TRBJ2-2	NA	TRBV5-1	CASSPRPPGLAGGLITGELFF	TGCGCCAGCAGCCCCCGGCCTCCGGGACTAGCGGGAGGTTTGATCACCGGGGAGCTGTTTTTT
NA	TRBJ2-7	once	TRBV19	CASSVRDTLDYEQYF	TGTGCCAGTAGCGTCCGGGACACATTAGATTACGAGCAGTACTTC
NA	TRBJ2-1	NA	TRBV9	CASSVEGISYNEQFF	TGTGCCAGCAGCGTAGAGGGGATTTCCTACAATGAGCAGTTCTTC
TRBD1	TRBJ2-4	NA	TRBV13	CASSLRTGGNTKNIQYF	TGTGCCAGCAGCCTAAGGACAGGGGGCAATACCAAAAACATTCAGTACTTC
TRBD1	TRBJ1-3	NA	TRBV5-1	CASSPQGAGNTIYF	TGCGCCAGCAGCCCACAGGGGGCCGGAAACACCATATATTTT